Shown below are 24 T cell receptor beta chains from a single sample sequenced in a study of blood T cell repertoires in COVID-19. The protocol was immunoSEQ multiplex PCR, while the TCRdb copy is restricted to in-frame clones and leaves out a portion. The sample shows 40,000 to 60,000 clones, around 68% of them seen only once. The sequencing sample was made of peripheral blood. All receptors derive from a woman in her seventies with acute or convalescent COVID-19.

This clone was seen only a few times. This sequence joins TRBV27 and TRBJ2-2; D perhaps matches TRBD1 (5 bases). This CDR3 spans 14 amino acids. Germline CDR1 MNHEY, CDR2 SMNVEV (reference sequence). Deletions cut 6 bases from V and 7 bases from J, with 15 bases between. The CDR3 here is CASRGRVWDGELFF. CDR3 sequence (DNA): TGTGCCAGCAGGGGGCGCGTTTGGGACGGGGAGCTGTTTTTT.

The V gene is TRBV4-3, the J gene TRBJ2-2; D is possibly TRBD2 (5 bases). Trimming removed 2 bases from V and 3 bases from J, with 10 bases in between. The CDR3 sequence is 15 residues long. The germline CDR1 and CDR2 sequences are LGHNA and YSLEER. In nucleotides, the CDR3 is TGCGCCAGCAGCCAACTTGTCGGGGACACCGGGGAGCTGTTTTTT. Translated: CASSQLVGDTGELFF.

The chain uses TRBV24-1 and TRBJ1-2; 8 nucleotides agree with TRBD1. This CDR3 spans 15 amino acids. Germline V gene sequence: CDR1 KGHDR, CDR2 SFDVKD. Trimming cost V 5 bases and J 2 bases; bases outside gene matches: 6. The CDR3 is CATSARTGLNYGYTF. The CDR3 bases are TGTGCCACCAGTGCTAGGACAGGGCTAAACTATGGCTACACCTTC.

The rearrangement joins TRBV6-5 to TRBJ1-1; 9 nucleotides line up with TRBD1. Germline CDR1 is MNHEY and CDR2 is SVGAGI. The CDR3 consists of 15 residues. V was clipped by 2 bases and J by 5 bases; unmatched bases: 6. The CDR3 coding sequence is TGTGCCAGCAGTTACGGGGGACAGGGTCGGACTGAAGCTTTCTTT. As protein: CASSYGGQGRTEAFF.

The chain couples TRBV7-9 to TRBJ1-1, with D maybe TRBD1 (6 bases). Germline V gene lookup returns CDR1 SEHNR and CDR2 FQNEAQ (reference sequence). V gave up 3 bases and J gave up 4 bases, with 9 bases separating them. The CDR3 totals 13 residues. CDR3 loop: CASSFGGPTEAFF. CDR3 coding DNA: TGTGCCAGCAGCTTCGGGGGGCCCACTGAAGCTTTCTTT.

This clone came up a few times. The chain has TRBV18 and TRBJ1-2; D perhaps matches TRBD1 (6 bases). Trimming removed 5 bases from V and 6 bases from J, with 19 bases in between. Germline CDR1 is KGHSH and CDR2 is LQKENI. The CDR3 is made up of 15 amino acids. CDR3 region: CASSILQGYTDGYTF. In DNA form, the CDR3 reads TGTGCCAGCTCAATCCTACAGGGTTACACAGATGGCTACACCTTC.

This clone came up many times. V is TRBV28 and J is TRBJ2-2; D is perhaps TRBD1 (5 bases). The length of the CDR3 is 15 residues. The V end was cut by 6 bases, the J end by 5 bases, with 16 bases between. Germline V gene sequence: CDR1 MDHEN, CDR2 SYDVKM. For the CDR3, the DNA is TGTGCCAGCAGCCCCCCAGGGCCGGAAACCGGGGAGCTGTTTTTT. Translation gives CASSPPGPETGELFF.

The chain employs TRBV7-8 and TRBJ2-1; weak D call: TRBD2 (5 bases). Trimming shortened V by 5 bases and J by 0 bases, and 14 bases separated the two germline ends. This CDR3 contains 16 residues. Germline V lookup: CDR1 SGHVS, CDR2 FQNEAQ. CDR3 nucleotide sequence: TGTGCCAGCAGCCCAGCGAGGGTGAGCTCCTACAATGAGCAGTTCTTC. It is translated as CASSPARVSSYNEQFF.

V gene TRBV4-3 combines with J gene TRBJ2-2; perhaps TRBD2 as D (5 bases). The CDR3 consists of 16 residues. V shed 0 bases and J shed 0 bases, with 8 bases lying between them. CDR1 is LGHNA, CDR2 YSLEER, per germline. The CDR3 reads CASSQDPDSNTGELFF. CDR3 nucleotide sequence: TGCGCCAGCAGCCAAGATCCGGACTCGAACACCGGGGAGCTGTTTTTT.

The chain carries TRBV29-1 and TRBJ2-3, with 8 bases fitting TRBD2. V gave up 0 bases and J gave up 0 bases; unmatched junction bases: 5. Germline values: CDR1 SQVTM, CDR2 ANQGSEA. CDR3 length: 16 amino acids. CDR3 DNA: TGCAGCGTTGAAGATCCGACTAGCGTTAGCACAGATACGCAGTATTTT. This codes for CSVEDPTSVSTDTQYF.

V is TRBV9 and J is TRBJ1-5; D not resolved. CDR1 is SGDLS, CDR2 YYNGEE, per germline. V was cut by 4 bases and J by 3 bases, with 8 bases left in between. This CDR3 has 13 amino acids. As DNA, the CDR3 is TGTGCCAGCAGCCAGGAACCCAATCAGCCCCAGCATTTT. Encoded protein: CASSQEPNQPQHF.

This chain links TRBV6-5 with TRBJ2-1, with D possibly being TRBD2 (7 bases). The germline gives CDR1 MNHEY, CDR2 SVGAGI. V lost 8 bases to trimming and J lost 9 bases, with 14 bases between them. CDR3 length equals 12 residues. CDR3 region: CASGGALGEQFF. CDR3 bases: TGTGCCAGCGGGGGGGCGCTTGGTGAGCAGTTCTTC.

The CDR3 loop reads CASSPTAQGPQHF. In DNA, the CDR3 is TGCGCCAGCAGCCCCACAGCACAGGGGCCCCAGCATTTT. The genes are TRBV5-1 and TRBJ1-5; tentative D call: TRBD1 (6 bases). The germline V gene has CDR1 SGHRS and CDR2 YFSETQ. The length of the CDR3 is 13 residues. The germline V and J ends were trimmed by 4 bases and 9 bases, with 14 bases remaining between them.

The gene calls are TRBV15 and TRBJ2-6, with a tentative D call TRBD2 (6 bases). The ends were cut back, 4 bases at V and 1 base at J, with 11 bases in the middle. The CDR3 sequence is 16 residues long. The germline V gene has CDR1 LNHNV and CDR2 YYDKDF (reference sequence). This chain's CDR3 is CATSILAGSGANVLTF. As DNA, the CDR3 is TGTGCCACCAGCATACTCGCGGGATCTGGGGCCAACGTCCTGACTTTC.

This clone occurred a few times. The V and J genes are TRBV6-5 and TRBJ1-1; 7 nucleotides line up with TRBD1. The CDR3 consists of 14 residues. Germline trimming cut 4 bases from V and 1 base from J; bases unmatched to any gene: 3. CDR1 is MNHEY, CDR2 SVGAGI, per germline. The CDR3 spells CASSFHRGNTEAFF. As DNA, the CDR3 is TGTGCCAGCAGTTTCCACAGGGGGAACACTGAAGCTTTCTTT.

V usage is TRBV23-1 and J usage is TRBJ2-7; 12 nucleotides agree with TRBD2. TRBV23-1 is designated an ORF whose function remains uncertain. V was clipped by 0 bases and J by 6 bases; unmatched bases: 15. The CDR3 sequence is 19 residues long. The CDR3 DNA reads TGCGCCAGCAGTCAATCCCGGAGGCTAGCGGGAGGGCCCTATAGCGAGCAGTACTTC. It codes for CASSQSRRLAGGPYSEQYF.

This clone has only one observation. The chain uses TRBV28 and TRBJ2-1; TRBD2 agrees at 11 bases. There are 13 residues in the CDR3. V shed 6 bases, J shed 5 bases, and the junction held 0 bases outside the gene matches. CDR1 and CDR2 (germline): MDHEN, SYDVKM. The CDR3 region is CASRGLADNEQFF. CDR3 in DNA: TGTGCCAGCAGGGGACTAGCGGACAATGAGCAGTTCTTC.

The genes are TRBV28 and TRBJ2-3; TRBD2 agrees at 12 bases. CDR3 length equals 18 residues. V dropped 4 bases and J dropped 2; count of bases not matched to a gene: 10. Germline V CDR1 and CDR2: MDHEN, SYDVKM. CDR3 sequence reads: CASSSASGRAGDTDTQYF. DNA of the CDR3: TGTGCCAGCAGTTCCGCTAGCGGGAGGGCCGGAGACACAGATACGCAGTATTTT.

The J gene is TRBJ2-5, the V gene TRBV3-1 (or the pseudogene TRBV3-2), with TRBD1 matching 7 bases. V was pared by 4 bases and J by 2 bases, with 7 bases of the junction left unmatched. From germline, CDR1 is LGHDT and CDR2 YNNKEL (reference sequence). The CDR3 sequence is 15 residues long. The CDR3 here is CASSPIRDRQETQYF. In DNA, the CDR3 is TGTGCCAGCAGCCCCATCCGGGACAGACAAGAGACCCAGTACTTC.

The V gene is TRBV28, the J gene TRBJ2-4, with 7 bases aligning to TRBD1. This CDR3 contains 13 residues. Trimming took 9 bases from V and 1 from J; bases not matched to a gene: 3. Germline assignment: CDR1 MDHEN and CDR2 SYDVKM. The CDR3 region has the DNA TGTGCCAGTCAGACAGGGGCCAAAAACATTCAGTACTTC. Its translation is CASQTGAKNIQYF.

The chain uses TRBV6-5 and TRBJ1-2, with 8 bases matching TRBD1. V was pared by 6 bases and J by 4 bases, with 4 bases of the junction left unmatched. CDR3 length equals 13 residues. CDR1 is MNHEY, CDR2 SVGAGI, per germline. CDR3 region: CASRVGQGYGYTF. The CDR3 coding sequence is TGTGCCAGCAGAGTAGGACAGGGCTATGGCTACACCTTC.

This chain links TRBV7-9 with TRBJ2-1; 9 bases line up with TRBD2. V dropped 2 bases and J dropped 8; count of bases not matched to a gene: 7. CDR3 size: 15 residues. Germline V gene lookup returns CDR1 SEHNR and CDR2 FQNEAQ (reference sequence). CDR3 coding DNA: TGTGCCAGCAGCTTAAGCCTAGCGGGGCTCTATGAGCAGTTCTTC. Amino acids: CASSLSLAGLYEQFF.

The V and J genes are TRBV12-3 or TRBV12-4 and TRBJ1-5; TRBD1 is a possible D gene (6 bases). Trimming pared 7 bases from V and 5 bases from J, leaving 9 bases between. The CDR3 runs to 12 residues. CDR3 DNA sequence: TGTGCCAGCACGAAGGGGGATCAGCCCCAGCATTTT. Translation gives CASTKGDQPQHF.

This clone has at least ten counts. The chain joins TRBV7-9 to TRBJ1-6; D perhaps matches TRBD1 (5 bases). In germline, CDR1 is SEHNR, CDR2 FQNEAQ (reference sequence). V lost 1 base to trimming and J lost 6 bases, with 7 bases between them. The CDR3 sequence is 14 residues long. CDR3 sequence reads: CASSLEDSNSPLHF. CDR3 bases: TGTGCCAGCAGCTTAGAAGACAGTAATTCACCCCTCCACTTT.